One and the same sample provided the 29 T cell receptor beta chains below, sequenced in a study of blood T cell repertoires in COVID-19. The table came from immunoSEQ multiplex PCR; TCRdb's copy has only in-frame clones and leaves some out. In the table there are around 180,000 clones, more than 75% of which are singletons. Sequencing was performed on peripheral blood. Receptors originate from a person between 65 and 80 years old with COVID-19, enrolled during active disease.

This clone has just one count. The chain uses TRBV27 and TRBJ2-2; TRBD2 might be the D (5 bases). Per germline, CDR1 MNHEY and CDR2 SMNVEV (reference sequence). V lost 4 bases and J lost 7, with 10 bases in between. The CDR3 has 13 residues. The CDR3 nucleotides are TGTGCCAGCAGTTCCACGGGGTTCGGGGAGCTGTTTTTT. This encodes CASSSTGFGELFF.

The CDR3 reads CASSFPRGETQYF. The CDR3 coding sequence is TGTGCCAGCAGCTTTCCGCGCGGAGAGACCCAGTACTTC. The V gene is TRBV7-9, the J gene TRBJ2-5; D not certain. V was clipped by 3 bases and J by 4 bases, with 9 bases between them. Germline V gene data show CDR1 as SEHNR and CDR2 as FQNEAQ (reference sequence). The CDR3 is 13 amino acids.

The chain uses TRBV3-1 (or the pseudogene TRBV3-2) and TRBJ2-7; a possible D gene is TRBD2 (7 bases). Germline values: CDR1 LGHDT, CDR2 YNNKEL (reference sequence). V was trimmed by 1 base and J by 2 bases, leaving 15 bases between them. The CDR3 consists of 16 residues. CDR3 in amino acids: CASSQAPRGAAYEQYF. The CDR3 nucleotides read TGTGCCAGCAGCCAAGCCCCCCGGGGGGCGGCCTACGAGCAGTACTTC.

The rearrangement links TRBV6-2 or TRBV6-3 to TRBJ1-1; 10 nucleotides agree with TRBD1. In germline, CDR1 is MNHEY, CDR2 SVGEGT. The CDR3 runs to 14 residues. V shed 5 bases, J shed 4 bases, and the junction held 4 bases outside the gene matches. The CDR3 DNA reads TGTGCCAGCAGTGGGACAGGGGTCGGCACTGAAGCTTTCTTT. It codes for CASSGTGVGTEAFF.

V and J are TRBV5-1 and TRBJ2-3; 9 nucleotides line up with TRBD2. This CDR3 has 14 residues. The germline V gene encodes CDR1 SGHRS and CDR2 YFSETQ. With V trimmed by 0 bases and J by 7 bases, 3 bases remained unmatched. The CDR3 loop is CASSLGGGGHTQYF. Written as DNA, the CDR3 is TGCGCCAGCAGCTTGGGCGGGGGGGGCCATACGCAGTATTTT.

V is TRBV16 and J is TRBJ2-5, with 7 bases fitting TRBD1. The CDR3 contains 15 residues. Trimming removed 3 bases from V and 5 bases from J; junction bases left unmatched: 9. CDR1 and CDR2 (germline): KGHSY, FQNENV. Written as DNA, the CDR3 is TGTGCCAGCAGCCACACGACAGGGCAGGAGGAGACCCAGTACTTC. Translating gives CASSHTTGQEETQYF.

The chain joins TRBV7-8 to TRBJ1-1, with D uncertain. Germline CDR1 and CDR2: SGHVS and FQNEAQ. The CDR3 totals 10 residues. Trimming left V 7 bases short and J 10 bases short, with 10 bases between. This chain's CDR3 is CASINSSAFF. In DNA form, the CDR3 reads TGTGCCAGCATTAACAGCTCAGCTTTCTTT. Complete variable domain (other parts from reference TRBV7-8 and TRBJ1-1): GAGVSQSPRYKVAKRGQDVALRCDPISGHVSLFWYQQALGQGPEFLTYFQNEAQLDKSGLPSDRFFAERPEGSVSTLKIQRTQQEDSAVYLCASINSSAFFGQGTRLTVV.

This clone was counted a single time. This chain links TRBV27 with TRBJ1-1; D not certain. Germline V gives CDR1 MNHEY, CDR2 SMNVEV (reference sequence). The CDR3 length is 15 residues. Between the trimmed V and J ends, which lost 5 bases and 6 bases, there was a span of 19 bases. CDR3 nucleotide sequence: TGTGCCAGCAGTCCTACATCGGGGTCAAGCGCTGAAGCTTTCTTT. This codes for CASSPTSGSSAEAFF.

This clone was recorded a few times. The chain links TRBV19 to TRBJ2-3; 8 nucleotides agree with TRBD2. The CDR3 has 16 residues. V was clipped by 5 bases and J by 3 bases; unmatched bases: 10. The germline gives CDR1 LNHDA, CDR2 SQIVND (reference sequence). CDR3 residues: CASSGGLGPYTDTQYF. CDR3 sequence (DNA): TGTGCCAGTAGTGGGGGACTAGGGCCATATACAGATACGCAGTATTTT.

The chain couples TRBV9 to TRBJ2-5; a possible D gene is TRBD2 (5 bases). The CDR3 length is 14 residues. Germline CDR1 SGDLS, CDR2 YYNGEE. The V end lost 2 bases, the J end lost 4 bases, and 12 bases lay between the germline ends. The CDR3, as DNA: TGTGCCAGCAGCGTCGACAACCGGGGAGAGACCCAGTACTTC. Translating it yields CASSVDNRGETQYF.

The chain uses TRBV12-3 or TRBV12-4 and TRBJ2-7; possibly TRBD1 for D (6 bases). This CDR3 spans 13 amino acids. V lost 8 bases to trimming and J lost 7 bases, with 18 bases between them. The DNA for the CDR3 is TGTGCCAGCCGACCGGGACAACGAGGAGAGCAGTACTTC. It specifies CASRPGQRGEQYF.

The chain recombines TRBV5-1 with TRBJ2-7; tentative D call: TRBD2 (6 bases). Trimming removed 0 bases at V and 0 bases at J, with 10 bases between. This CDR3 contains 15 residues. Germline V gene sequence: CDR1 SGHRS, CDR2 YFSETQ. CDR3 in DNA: TGCGCCAGCAGCTTGGGAGCGGGCGGCTCCTACGAGCAGTACTTC. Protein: CASSLGAGGSYEQYF. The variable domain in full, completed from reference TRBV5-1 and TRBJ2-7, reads KAGVTQTPRYLIKTRGQQVTLSCSPISGHRSVSWYQQTPGQGLQFLFEYFSETQRNKGNFPGRFSGRQFSNSRSEMNVSTLELGDSALYLCASSLGAGGSYEQYFGPGTRLTVT.

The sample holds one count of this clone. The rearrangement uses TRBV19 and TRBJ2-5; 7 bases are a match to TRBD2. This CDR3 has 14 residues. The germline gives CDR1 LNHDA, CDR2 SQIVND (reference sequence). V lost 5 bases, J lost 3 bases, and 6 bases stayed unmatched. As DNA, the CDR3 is TGTGCCAGTAGTTTCGGCGGGGGTGAAGAGACCCAGTACTTC. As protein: CASSFGGGEETQYF.

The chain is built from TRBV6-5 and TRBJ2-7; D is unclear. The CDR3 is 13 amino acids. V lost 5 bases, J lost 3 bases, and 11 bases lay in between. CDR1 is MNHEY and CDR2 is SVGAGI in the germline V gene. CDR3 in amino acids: CASSIPNNYEQYF. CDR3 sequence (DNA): TGTGCCAGCAGTATCCCGAACAACTACGAGCAGTACTTC.

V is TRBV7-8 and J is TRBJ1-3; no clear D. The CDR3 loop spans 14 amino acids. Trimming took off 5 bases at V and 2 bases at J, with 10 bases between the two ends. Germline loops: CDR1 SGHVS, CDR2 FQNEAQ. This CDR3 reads CASSPRTAGNTIYF. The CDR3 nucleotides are TGTGCCAGCAGCCCGAGAACAGCTGGAAACACCATATATTTT.

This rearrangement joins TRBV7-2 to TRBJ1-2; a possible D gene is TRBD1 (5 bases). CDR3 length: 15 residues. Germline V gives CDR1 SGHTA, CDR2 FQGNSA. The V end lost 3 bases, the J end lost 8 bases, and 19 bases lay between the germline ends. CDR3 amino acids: CASSFVRRVGRGYTF. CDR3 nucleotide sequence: TGTGCCAGCAGCTTTGTGCGCAGGGTTGGTCGCGGCTACACCTTC.

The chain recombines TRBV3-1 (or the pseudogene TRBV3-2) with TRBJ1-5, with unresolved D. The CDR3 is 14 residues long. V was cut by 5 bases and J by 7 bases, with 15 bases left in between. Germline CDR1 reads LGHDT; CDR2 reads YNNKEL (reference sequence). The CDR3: CASSEMDTGQPQHF. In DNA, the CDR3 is TGTGCCAGCAGCGAAATGGATACGGGGCAGCCCCAGCATTTT.

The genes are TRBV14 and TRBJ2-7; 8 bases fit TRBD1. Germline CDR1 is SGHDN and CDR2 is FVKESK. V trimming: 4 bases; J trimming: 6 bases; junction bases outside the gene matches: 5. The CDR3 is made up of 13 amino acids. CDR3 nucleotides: TGTGCCAGCAGCCCCGGGACAGGAGGCGAGCAGTACTTC. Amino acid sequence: CASSPGTGGEQYF. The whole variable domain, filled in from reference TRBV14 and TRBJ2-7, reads EAGVTQFPSHSVIEKGQTVTLRCDPISGHDNLYWYRRVMGKEIKFLLHFVKESKQDESGMPNNRFLAERTGGTYSTLKVQPAELEDSGVYFCASSPGTGGEQYFGPGTRLTVT.

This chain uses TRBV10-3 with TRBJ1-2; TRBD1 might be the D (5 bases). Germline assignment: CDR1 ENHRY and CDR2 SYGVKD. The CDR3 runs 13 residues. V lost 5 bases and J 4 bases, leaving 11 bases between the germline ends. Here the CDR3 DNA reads TGTGCCATCAGTAATGACAGAATCTATGGCTACACCTTC. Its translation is CAISNDRIYGYTF.

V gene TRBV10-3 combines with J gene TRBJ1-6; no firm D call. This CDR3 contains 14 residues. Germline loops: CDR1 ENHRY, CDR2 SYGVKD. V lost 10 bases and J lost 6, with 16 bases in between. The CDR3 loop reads CANWSGVRNSPLHF. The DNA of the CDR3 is TGTGCCAATTGGAGCGGGGTTCGTAATTCACCCCTCCACTTT.

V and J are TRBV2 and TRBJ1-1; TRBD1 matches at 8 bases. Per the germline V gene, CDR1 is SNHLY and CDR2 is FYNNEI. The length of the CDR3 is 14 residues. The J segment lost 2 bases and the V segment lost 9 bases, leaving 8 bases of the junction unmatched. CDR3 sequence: CASFSGQVNTEAFF. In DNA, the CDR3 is TGTGCCAGTTTTTCGGGACAGGTTAACACTGAAGCTTTCTTT.

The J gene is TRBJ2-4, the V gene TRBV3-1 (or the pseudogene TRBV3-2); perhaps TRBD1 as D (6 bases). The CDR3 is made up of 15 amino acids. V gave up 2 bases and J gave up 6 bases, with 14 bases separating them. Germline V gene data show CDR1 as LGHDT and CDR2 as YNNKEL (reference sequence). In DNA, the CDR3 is TGTGCCAGCAGCCAACACCCAGGGGTTGGAAACATTCAGTACTTC. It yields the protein CASSQHPGVGNIQYF.

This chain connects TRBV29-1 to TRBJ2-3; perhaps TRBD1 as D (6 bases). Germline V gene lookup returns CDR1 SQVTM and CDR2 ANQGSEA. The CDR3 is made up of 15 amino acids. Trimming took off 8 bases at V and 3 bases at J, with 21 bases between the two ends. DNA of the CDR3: TGCAGCCAATCAGGCGGTCCGGGACAAACAGATACGCAGTATTTT. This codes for CSQSGGPGQTDTQYF.

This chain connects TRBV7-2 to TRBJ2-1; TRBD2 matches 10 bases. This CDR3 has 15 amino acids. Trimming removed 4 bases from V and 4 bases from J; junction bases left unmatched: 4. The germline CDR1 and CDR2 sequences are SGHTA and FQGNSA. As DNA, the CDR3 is TGTGCCAGCAGCTCCCTAGCGGGAGTATACAATGAGCAGTTCTTC. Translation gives CASSSLAGVYNEQFF.

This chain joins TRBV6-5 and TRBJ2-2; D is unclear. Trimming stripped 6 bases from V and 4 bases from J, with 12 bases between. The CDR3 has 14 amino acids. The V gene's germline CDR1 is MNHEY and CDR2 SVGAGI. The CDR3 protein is CASRPSPITGELFF. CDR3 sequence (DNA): TGTGCCAGCAGGCCCAGTCCGATCACCGGGGAGCTGTTTTTT.

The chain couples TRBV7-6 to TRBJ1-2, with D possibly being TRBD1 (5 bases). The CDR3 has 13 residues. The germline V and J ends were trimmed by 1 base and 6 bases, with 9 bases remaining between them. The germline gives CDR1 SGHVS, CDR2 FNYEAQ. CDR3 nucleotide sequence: TGTGCCAGCAGCTTAGTAGTAGGGGATGGCTACACCTTC. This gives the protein CASSLVVGDGYTF. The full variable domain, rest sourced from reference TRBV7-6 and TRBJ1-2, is GAGVSQSPRYKVTKRGQDVALRCDPISGHVSLYWYRQALGQGPEFLTYFNYEAQQDKSGLPNDRFSAERPEGSISTLTIQRTEQRDSAMYRCASSLVVGDGYTFGSGTRLTVV.

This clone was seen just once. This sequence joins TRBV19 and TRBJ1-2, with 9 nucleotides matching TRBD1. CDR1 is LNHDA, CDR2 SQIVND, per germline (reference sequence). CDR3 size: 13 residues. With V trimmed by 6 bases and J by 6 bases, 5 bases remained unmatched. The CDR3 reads CASSLGQGDGYTF. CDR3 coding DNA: TGTGCCAGTAGCCTGGGACAGGGTGATGGCTACACCTTC.

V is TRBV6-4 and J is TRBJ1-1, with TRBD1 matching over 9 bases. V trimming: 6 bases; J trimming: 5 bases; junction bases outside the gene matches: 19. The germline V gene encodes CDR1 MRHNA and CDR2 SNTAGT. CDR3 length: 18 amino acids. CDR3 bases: TGTGCCAGCAGCCCCGGGACAGGGTCGGTGCCCAGAAAGACTGAAGCTTTCTTT. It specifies CASSPGTGSVPRKTEAFF.

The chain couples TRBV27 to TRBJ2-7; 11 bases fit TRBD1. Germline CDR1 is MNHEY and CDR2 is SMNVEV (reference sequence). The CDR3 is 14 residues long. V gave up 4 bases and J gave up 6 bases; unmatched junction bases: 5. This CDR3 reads CASSYGQGAGEQYF. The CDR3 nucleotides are TGTGCCAGCAGTTACGGACAGGGGGCGGGCGAGCAGTACTTC.